This T cell receptor (beta chain) was sequenced in a study of response to subunit inactivated influenza vaccine. Regarding the study as a whole: Authors suggested that a seasonal influenza vaccination recruits few new T cells each time.

TCRdb re-called the RT-PCR reads through MiXCR, storing one row per CDR3 protein. This table holds 600,000 to 850,000 distinct CDR3 sequences, 11% to 15% found once. This clonotype was seen a few times. Its antigen remains unknown. J gave up 1 base and V 3 bases, and 4 bases lay outside the gene matches. Germline V CDR1 and CDR2: GTSNPN, SVGIG (reference sequence). The CDR3 sequence is 15 residues long. The gene calls are TRBV30 and TRBJ1-5; 9 positions match TRBD1. The starting material was PBMCs from blood, obtained approximately 15 days before vaccination. The receptor's source is a man aged 45-65 years who received an inactivated influenza vaccine. The CDR3 sequence: CAWSGGQGSNQPQHF. The DNA of the CDR3 is TGTGCCTGGAGCGGGGGACAGGGAAGCAATCAGCCCCAGCATTTT.